A single sample is the source of the 23 T cell receptor beta chains below, sequenced in a study of blood T cell repertoires in COVID-19. Assay used: immunoSEQ multiplex PCR; TCRdb lists only in-frame clones, some missing. The profile shows about 210,000 clones, roughly 88% of them singletons. The sequenced sample consisted of peripheral blood. The receptors come from a man aged 35 to 55 who had recovered from COVID-19.

This rearrangement joins TRBV19 to TRBJ2-1, with D maybe TRBD1 (5 bases). The germline gives CDR1 LNHDA, CDR2 SQIVND (reference sequence). The CDR3 length is 13 residues. Deletions cut 1 base from V and 8 bases from J, with 9 bases between. The CDR3 sequence is CASSIGREDEQFF. For the CDR3, the DNA is TGTGCCAGTAGTATAGGCAGGGAAGATGAGCAGTTCTTC.

V gene TRBV5-8 combines with J gene TRBJ2-7; D remains ambiguous. The V and J ends lost 1 base and 3 bases respectively, with 2 bases between them. The CDR3 runs 11 residues. Germline-derived CDR1 and CDR2 are SGHTS and YDEGEE. CDR3 residues: CASSLRYEQYF. CDR3 in DNA: TGTGCCAGCAGCTTGCGCTACGAGCAGTACTTC.

This chain joins TRBV12-5 and TRBJ2-3, with 10 bases identical to TRBD1. Trimming at V came to 5 bases and at J to 5 bases, leaving 13 bases not matched to a gene. The V gene's germline CDR1 is LGHNT and CDR2 FRNRAP. This CDR3 comprises 17 residues. CDR3 residues: CASGGGFGTGALDTQYF. The CDR3 DNA follows: TGTGCTAGTGGTGGAGGTTTTGGGACAGGGGCATTAGATACGCAGTATTTT.

This chain joins TRBV11-2 and TRBJ1-2; D call uncertain. V was pared by 0 bases and J by 3 bases, with 11 bases between. This CDR3 has 15 residues. Germline CDR1 is SGHAT and CDR2 is FQNNGV. The CDR3 loop is CASSLDRTAHYGYTF. The CDR3 bases are TGTGCCAGCAGCTTAGATCGAACAGCACACTATGGCTACACCTTC.

The V and J genes are TRBV11-2 and TRBJ2-5; tentatively, D is TRBD1 (6 bases). The CDR3 length is 15 residues. Trimming stripped 5 bases from V and 1 base from J, with 14 bases between. Germline values: CDR1 SGHAT, CDR2 FQNNGV. As DNA, the CDR3 is TGTGCCAGCAGCCAACGGGCCAGGGGCCAAGAGACCCAGTACTTC. The encoded protein is CASSQRARGQETQYF.

The chain combines TRBV30 with TRBJ1-1, with D possibly TRBD1 on 5 matching bases. The germline V and J ends were trimmed by 0 bases and 5 bases, with 16 bases remaining between them. CDR1 GTSNPN and CDR2 SVGIG come from the germline V gene (reference sequence). The CDR3 length is 15 residues. The CDR3 loop is CAWSVKLAGGTEAFF. In nucleotides, the CDR3 is TGTGCCTGGAGTGTAAAGTTGGCCGGGGGGACTGAAGCTTTCTTT.

This clone was observed a single time. V is TRBV7-2 and J is TRBJ1-1, with 8 bases aligning to TRBD1. CDR1 and CDR2 from the germline V gene are SGHTA and FQGNSA. After removal of 5 bases from V and 5 bases from J, the junction contained 10 bases not matched to a gene. The CDR3 has 15 amino acids. CDR3: CASSISAGGFTEAFF. In nucleotides, the CDR3 is TGTGCCAGCAGCATTAGTGCAGGGGGCTTTACTGAAGCTTTCTTT.

The chain joins TRBV6-1 to TRBJ2-1, with 15 bases fitting TRBD2. The CDR3 consists of 17 residues. V lost 2 bases to trimming and J lost 7 bases; unmatched junction nucleotides: 6. Germline lookup yields CDR1 MNHNS and CDR2 SASEGT. The CDR3 protein is CASSEMLGTSGGNEQFF. CDR3 in DNA: TGTGCCAGCAGTGAAATGTTAGGGACTAGCGGGGGGAATGAGCAGTTCTTC.

The rearrangement joins TRBV11-3 to TRBJ1-1; no clear D. Germline CDR1 and CDR2: SGHNT and YENEEA. Trimming pared 0 bases from V and 7 bases from J, leaving 9 bases between. The length of the CDR3 is 13 residues. The CDR3 DNA reads TGTGCCAGCAGCTTAGATCCACATAATGAAGCTTTCTTT. Its translation is CASSLDPHNEAFF.

This clone was observed a handful of times. The rearrangement joins TRBV5-1 to TRBJ2-7; 12 bases are a match to TRBD2. The V and J ends lost 4 bases and 3 bases, in that order; junction bases with no gene match: 14. This CDR3 has 18 amino acids. Germline CDR1 and CDR2: SGHRS and YFSETQ. CDR3 amino acids: CASSVALTSLAGGYEQYF. CDR3 coding DNA: TGCGCCAGCAGCGTGGCCTTGACCTCACTAGCGGGAGGCTACGAGCAGTACTTC. The whole variable domain, filled in from reference TRBV5-1 and TRBJ2-7, reads KAGVTQTPRYLIKTRGQQVTLSCSPISGHRSVSWYQQTPGQGLQFLFEYFSETQRNKGNFPGRFSGRQFSNSRSEMNVSTLELGDSALYLCASSVALTSLAGGYEQYFGPGTRLTVT.

The rearrangement uses TRBV18 and TRBJ2-6, with 7 positions matching TRBD1. Germline V CDR1 and CDR2: KGHSH, LQKENI. The V segment lost 3 bases and the J segment 6 bases; nucleotides outside the gene matches: 2. This CDR3 spans 14 amino acids. CDR3 residues: CASSPTGVANVLTF. CDR3 DNA: TGTGCCAGCTCACCCACAGGGGTGGCCAACGTCCTGACTTTC.

The V and J genes are TRBV6-6 and TRBJ1-5, with D hard to call. This CDR3 spans 15 amino acids. Germline V gene data show CDR1 as MNHNY and CDR2 as SVGAGI (reference sequence). V dropped 5 bases and J dropped 0 bases, with 11 bases sitting between them. CDR3 nucleotide sequence: TGTGCCAGCAGTCGTTCGGGGTATAGCAATCAGCCCCAGCATTTT. Translating gives CASSRSGYSNQPQHF.

J is TRBJ2-7 and V is TRBV28; D is possibly TRBD1 (7 bases). Trimming took 4 bases from V and 7 from J, leaving 20 bases between them. The V gene's germline CDR1 is MDHEN and CDR2 SYDVKM. The CDR3 consists of 15 residues. The CDR3 loop reads CASSWFQEGAGEQYF. The CDR3 DNA is TGTGCCAGCAGTTGGTTTCAGGAGGGGGCGGGAGAGCAGTACTTC.

DNA of the CDR3: TGTGCCAGCAGAAGTAGAACTGAAGCTTTCTTT. Its protein is CASRSRTEAFF. V usage is TRBV12-3 or TRBV12-4 and J usage is TRBJ1-1, with no clear D. V gave up 6 bases and J gave up 5 bases, with 7 bases separating them. There are 11 residues in the CDR3.

The CDR3: CASSLLRQGGVAFF. CDR3 DNA: TGTGCCAGCAGTTTATTAAGACAGGGGGGAGTAGCTTTCTTT. The chain uses TRBV27 and TRBJ1-1, with TRBD1 identical over 9 bases. The CDR3 consists of 14 residues. Germline lookup yields CDR1 MNHEY and CDR2 SMNVEV (reference sequence). V was clipped by 1 base and J by 10 bases; unmatched bases: 7.

The V gene is TRBV5-6, the J gene TRBJ1-6, with D hard to call. The CDR3 covers 15 residues. Per germline, CDR1 SGHDT and CDR2 YYEEEE. Trimming cost V 0 bases and J 7 bases, with 11 bases left between them. In DNA, the CDR3 is TGTGCCAGCAGCTTGGTTGGCAAGAACAATTCACCCCTCCACTTT. Residues: CASSLVGKNNSPLHF.

V gene TRBV9 combines with J gene TRBJ1-5; 7 bases are a match to TRBD1. The CDR3 length is 16 residues. Trimming cost V 3 bases and J 9 bases; bases outside gene matches: 15. CDR1 is SGDLS, CDR2 YYNGEE, per germline. The CDR3 region is CASSAGTDNSLRPQHF. CDR3 nucleotide sequence: TGTGCCAGCAGCGCGGGGACAGATAATTCCCTTCGGCCCCAGCATTTT.

The V call is TRBV30, the J call TRBJ2-7, with 8 bases identical to TRBD1. Germline CDR1 is GTSNPN and CDR2 is SVGIG (reference sequence). The trim removed 4 bases at V and 3 bases at J, leaving 11 bases unmatched. The CDR3 has 15 residues. The CDR3 DNA is TGTGCCTGGAAACCAGGGGGCAACTTTTACTACGAGCAGTACTTC. This codes for CAWKPGGNFYYEQYF.

The rearrangement links TRBV18 to TRBJ1-2; TRBD1 agrees at 11 bases. This CDR3 comprises 14 residues. Per the germline V gene, CDR1 is KGHSH and CDR2 is LQKENI. Trimming removed 6 bases from V and 4 bases from J; junction bases left unmatched: 4. The chain's CDR3 is CASSPGTGGYGYTF. DNA of the CDR3: TGTGCCAGCTCTCCCGGGACAGGGGGCTATGGCTACACCTTC.

The V and J genes are TRBV6-2 or TRBV6-3 and TRBJ2-2; TRBD2 might be the D (6 bases). Looked up from germline, CDR1 is MNHEY and CDR2 is SVGEGT. V lost 3 bases and J lost 0, with 11 bases in between. The CDR3 runs to 16 residues. CDR3 residues: CASSYNPGANTGELFF. The CDR3 DNA reads as TGTGCCAGCAGTTATAACCCGGGAGCGAACACCGGGGAGCTGTTTTTT.

This sequence joins TRBV19 and TRBJ1-5; perhaps TRBD1 as D (5 bases). Trimming took 8 bases from V and 3 from J, leaving 23 bases between them. Germline CDR1 reads LNHDA; CDR2 reads SQIVND (reference sequence). This CDR3 region has 17 residues. The CDR3 DNA follows: TGTGCCAGTGGCCGTCACACCTTTCAGGGTTTCAATCAGCCCCAGCATTTT. It encodes CASGRHTFQGFNQPQHF.

The chain combines TRBV15 with TRBJ1-5; D is undetermined. With 0 bases removed from V and 8 bases from J, the gap between germline ends came to 8 bases. CDR1 and CDR2 from the germline V gene are LNHNV and YYDKDF (reference sequence). The CDR3 is 13 amino acids. Here the CDR3 reads CATSRDRLEPQHF. As DNA, the CDR3 is TGTGCCACCAGCAGAGATAGGCTAGAGCCCCAGCATTTT.

The chain uses TRBV29-1 and TRBJ1-5; 7 bases agree with TRBD1. CDR1 is SQVTM and CDR2 is ANQGSEA in the germline V gene. This CDR3 spans 13 amino acids. Germline trimming cut 4 bases from V and 6 bases from J; bases unmatched to any gene: 6. The CDR3 reads CSVGGGPGQPQHF. CDR3 DNA: TGCAGCGTTGGAGGGGGCCCAGGTCAGCCCCAGCATTTT.